Below, 10 T cell receptor beta chains from the same sample are listed, as sequenced in a study of blood T cell repertoires in COVID-19. TCRdb keeps only in-frame clones here, not all; method: immunoSEQ multiplex PCR. Of about 250,000 clones in the sample, about 82% were seen once. The sequenced material came from peripheral blood. Receptor source: a woman aged 80 or older with COVID-19, enrolled during active disease.

V usage is TRBV6-2 or TRBV6-3 and J usage is TRBJ2-2, with D possibly TRBD2 on 6 matching bases. Germline V gene lookup returns CDR1 MNHEY and CDR2 SVGEGT. The CDR3 has 14 amino acids. With 6 bases removed from V and 3 bases from J, the gap between germline ends came to 11 bases. Here the CDR3 DNA reads TGTGCCAGCAGCTCTGGCGGGGACACCGGGGAGCTGTTTTTT. It is translated as CASSSGGDTGELFF.

This chain joins TRBV19 and TRBJ1-2; no reliable D call. CDR3 length: 13 amino acids. CDR1 LNHDA and CDR2 SQIVND come from the germline V gene (reference sequence). Between the trimmed V and J ends, which lost 4 bases and 6 bases, there was a span of 12 bases. CDR3 amino acids: CASSKSITDGYTF. CDR3 nucleotides: TGTGCCAGTAGTAAATCAATAACGGATGGCTACACCTTC.

This clone appeared once. V is TRBV6-5 and J is TRBJ2-1; 8 bases are shared with TRBD2. V dropped 6 bases and J dropped 0; count of bases not matched to a gene: 4. The CDR3 runs 15 residues. CDR1 and CDR2 from the germline V gene are MNHEY and SVGAGI. The CDR3 here is CASSFAGGSYNEQFF. As DNA, the CDR3 is TGTGCCAGCAGCTTCGCGGGGGGCTCCTACAATGAGCAGTTCTTC.

The chain combines TRBV5-1 with TRBJ2-3, with D perhaps matching TRBD1 (6 bases). Germline lookup yields CDR1 SGHRS and CDR2 YFSETQ. Trimming shortened V by 5 bases and J by 6 bases, and 16 bases separated the two germline ends. The CDR3 contains 14 residues. The CDR3 is CASSQGQPWDTQYF. The CDR3 coding sequence is TGCGCCAGCAGTCAAGGACAGCCGTGGGATACGCAGTATTTT.

The chain carries TRBV11-2 and TRBJ1-1; no reliable D call. CDR1 and CDR2 from the germline V gene are SGHAT and FQNNGV. This CDR3 region has 13 residues. V was cut by 3 bases and J by 4 bases, with 9 bases left in between. The CDR3, as DNA: TGTGCCAGCAGCTTCTCCGGGGTCACTGAAGCTTTCTTT. It is translated as CASSFSGVTEAFF. The complete variable domain, with remaining parts taken from reference TRBV11-2 and TRBJ1-1, reads EAGVAQSPRYKIIEKRQSVAFWCNPISGHATLYWYQQILGQGPKLLIQFQNNGVVDDSQLPKDRFSAERLKGVDSTLKIQPAKLEDSAVYLCASSFSGVTEAFFGQGTRLTVV.

The rearrangement joins TRBV11-3 to TRBJ2-6; possibly TRBD1 for D (5 bases). The CDR3 has 19 amino acids. V was cut by 4 bases and J by 0 bases, with 19 bases left in between. Germline assignment: CDR1 SGHNT and CDR2 YENEEA. This CDR3 reads CASSYGAGKTGSGANVLTF. The CDR3 coding sequence is TGTGCCAGCAGCTATGGGGCAGGAAAAACGGGCTCTGGGGCCAACGTCCTGACTTTC.

To note about this clone: The same CDR3 can be traced to other DNA sequences in this sample. The gene calls are TRBV11-2 and TRBJ2-7, with 8 nucleotides matching TRBD1. The V and J ends lost 6 bases and 3 bases, in that order; junction bases with no gene match: 7. Germline CDR1 and CDR2: SGHAT and FQNNGV. The CDR3 spans 14 residues. CDR3 nucleotides: TGTGCCAGCAGTTCCGGACAGGGTGGCTACGAGCAGTACGTC. It codes for CASSSGQGGYEQYV.

This clone was seen more than once but under ten times. This chain links TRBV4-1 with TRBJ1-1; TRBD1 matches at 7 bases. CDR3 size: 15 residues. Trimming cost V 3 bases and J 4 bases; bases outside gene matches: 8. Looked up from germline, CDR1 is MGHRA and CDR2 is YSYEKL. As DNA, the CDR3 is TGCGCCAGCAGCCACCTGGGACAGAAAATCACTGAAGCTTTCTTT. This encodes CASSHLGQKITEAFF.

The chain links TRBV3-1 (or the pseudogene TRBV3-2) to TRBJ1-5, with D unresolved. Germline V gene data show CDR1 as LGHDT and CDR2 as YNNKEL (reference sequence). The CDR3 extends over 14 amino acids. Trimming took off 2 bases at V and 2 bases at J, with 7 bases between the two ends. The CDR3 sequence is CASSQFGGNQPQHF. For the CDR3, the DNA is TGTGCCAGCAGCCAATTCGGTGGCAATCAGCCCCAGCATTTT.

CDR3 nucleotide sequence: TGTGCCAGCAGCCCTCGACTAGCGGGAAAGACAGATACGCAGTATTTT. Residues: CASSPRLAGKTDTQYF. The chain employs TRBV3-1 (or the pseudogene TRBV3-2) and TRBJ2-3; 11 nucleotides align to TRBD2. V lost 4 bases to trimming and J lost 3 bases; unmatched junction nucleotides: 6. The CDR3 covers 16 residues. Germline V gene lookup returns CDR1 LGHDT and CDR2 YNNKEL (reference sequence).